These 3 T cell receptor beta chains share one sample of origin, sequenced in a study of OX40 agonist ivuxolimab in advanced cancers. The protocol was immunoSEQ multiplex PCR, while the TCRdb copy is restricted to in-frame clones and leaves out a portion. The sample lists 50,000 to 70,000 clones, 80% to 90% seen once, with approximately 15% in the top ten. The input for sequencing was CD4+ or CD8+ T cells sorted from blood, taken in a trial of the OX40 agonist ivuxolimab. These receptors were obtained from an adult with an advanced solid tumor such as melanoma, head and neck, liver or kidney cancer.

This chain joins TRBV7-6 and TRBJ1-1, with no clear D. Deletions cut 1 base from V and 0 bases from J, with 24 bases between. The CDR3 loop spans 20 amino acids. Germline V gives CDR1 SGHVS, CDR2 FNYEAQ. CDR3: CASSLGWAEQAGNLNTEAFF. CDR3 sequence (DNA): TGTGCCAGCAGCTTAGGGTGGGCAGAGCAGGCGGGGAATTTGAACACTGAAGCTTTCTTT.

This chain uses TRBV6-4 with TRBJ1-3; 8 bases agree with TRBD1. CDR3 length: 19 residues. Germline V CDR1 and CDR2: MRHNA, SNTAGT. The V and J ends lost 5 bases and 0 bases, in that order; junction bases with no gene match: 15. Here the CDR3 DNA reads TGTGCCAGCAGTACTGGCAGGGGGCGTGCGCCGGGCTCTGGAAACACCATATATTTT. Translating gives CASSTGRGRAPGSGNTIYF.

This chain uses TRBV27 with TRBJ2-1, with 12 bases aligning to TRBD2. The V and J ends lost 5 bases and 4 bases, in that order; junction bases with no gene match: 3. In germline, CDR1 is MNHEY, CDR2 SMNVEV (reference sequence). The CDR3 totals 15 residues. The CDR3 loop is CASSALAGGYNEQFF. In DNA, the CDR3 is TGTGCCAGCAGTGCCCTAGCGGGAGGGTACAATGAGCAGTTCTTC.